The clone carrying this TCR beta chain has more than one count but fewer than ten. This record belongs to a study of blood T cell repertoires in COVID-19. The overall study: The samples span acute and convalescent COVID-19 from the United States, Italy and Spain. The analysed material was cDNA or gDNA that came from T cells, B-cell-depleted T cells, or PBMCs.

This CDR3 region has 21 residues. The germline V and J ends were trimmed by 1 base and 3 bases, with 30 bases remaining between them. Germline V gene data show CDR1 as MNHNS and CDR2 as SASEGT. Authors' methods: Estimated nucleated cell counts came from reference gene primer amplification. Libraries were prepared by immunoSEQ multiplex PCR; TCRdb keeps only in-frame clonotypes and omits some of them. The DNA gave D and trimming, while V, J and clone size come from that table. The sample yields some 55,000 clones, 75% to 95% seen once. The chain recombines TRBV6-1 with TRBJ1-2, with D unclear. Specimen: peripheral blood. This receptor was obtained from a woman in her forties with active COVID-19. The CDR3 sequence is CASSEGVRKLGWQLSDYGYTF. Here the CDR3 DNA reads TGTGCCAGCAGTGAAGGGGTTAGGAAGTTAGGCTGGCAGTTGAGCGACTATGGCTACACCTTC.